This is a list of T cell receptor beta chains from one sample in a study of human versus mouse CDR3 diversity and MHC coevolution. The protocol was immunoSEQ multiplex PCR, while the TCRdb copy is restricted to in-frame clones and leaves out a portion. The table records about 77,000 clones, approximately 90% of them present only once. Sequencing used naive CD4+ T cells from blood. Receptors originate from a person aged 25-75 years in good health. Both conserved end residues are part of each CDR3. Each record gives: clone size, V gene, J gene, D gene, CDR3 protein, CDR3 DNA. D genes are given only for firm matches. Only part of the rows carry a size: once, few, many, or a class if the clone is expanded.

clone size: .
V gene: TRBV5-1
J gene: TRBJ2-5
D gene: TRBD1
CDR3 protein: CASSVGGQGIQETQYF
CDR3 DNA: TGCGCCAGCAGCGTGGGGGGACAGGGGATCCAAGAGACCCAGTACTTC

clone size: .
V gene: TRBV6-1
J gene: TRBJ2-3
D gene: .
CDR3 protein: CASRRTAPTDTQYF
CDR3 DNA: TGTGCCAGCAGAAGGACAGCGCCCACAGATACGCAGTATTTT

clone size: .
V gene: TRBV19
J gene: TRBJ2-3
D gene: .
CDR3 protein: CASRYRVEDTQYF
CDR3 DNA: TGTGCCAGCCGGTACAGGGTTGAAGATACGCAGTATTTT

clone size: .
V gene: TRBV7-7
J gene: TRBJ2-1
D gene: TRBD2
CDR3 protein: CASSPRYAGGPNNEQFF
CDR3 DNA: TGTGCCAGCAGCCCAAGGTACGCGGGAGGGCCCAACAATGAGCAGTTCTTC

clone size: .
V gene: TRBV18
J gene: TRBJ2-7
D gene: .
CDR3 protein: CASSPGTGYEQYF
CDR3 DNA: TGTGCCAGCTCACCAGGGACTGGCTACGAGCAGTACTTC

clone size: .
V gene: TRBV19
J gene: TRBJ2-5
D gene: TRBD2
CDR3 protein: CASSIAPSGGARETQYF
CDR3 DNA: TGTGCCAGTAGTATAGCCCCAAGCGGGGGGGCCCGGGAGACCCAGTACTTC

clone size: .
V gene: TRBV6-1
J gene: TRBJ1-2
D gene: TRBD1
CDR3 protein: CASSEPGGKNYGYTF
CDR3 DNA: TGTGCCAGCAGTGAACCAGGGGGGAAAAACTATGGCTACACCTTC

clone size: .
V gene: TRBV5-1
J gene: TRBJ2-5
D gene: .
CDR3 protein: CASSLGGPGQETQYF
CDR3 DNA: TGCGCCAGCAGCTTGGGGGGGCCCGGCCAAGAGACCCAGTACTTC

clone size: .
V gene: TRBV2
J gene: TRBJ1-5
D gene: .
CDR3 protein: CASSSLLGGNQPQHF
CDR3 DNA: TGTGCCAGCAGTTCCCTCCTAGGGGGCAATCAGCCCCAGCATTTT

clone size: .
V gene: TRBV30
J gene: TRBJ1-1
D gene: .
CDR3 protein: CARLTVGGTEAFF
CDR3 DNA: TGTGCCCGACTGACCGTGGGTGGCACTGAAGCTTTCTTT

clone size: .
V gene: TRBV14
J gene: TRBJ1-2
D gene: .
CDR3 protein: CASSQVGSNYGYTF
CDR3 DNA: TGTGCCAGCAGCCAAGTTGGCAGTAACTATGGCTACACCTTC

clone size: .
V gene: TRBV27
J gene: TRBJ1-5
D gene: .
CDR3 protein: CATRRDGNQPQHF
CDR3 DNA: TGTGCCACCAGGAGAGATGGCAATCAGCCCCAGCATTTT

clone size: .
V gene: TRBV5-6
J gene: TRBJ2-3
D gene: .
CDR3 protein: CASSLFLRGGDTQYF
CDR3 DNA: TGTGCCAGCAGCTTGTTTTTACGGGGAGGAGATACGCAGTATTTT

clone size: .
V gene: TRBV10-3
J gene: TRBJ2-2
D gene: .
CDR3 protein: CAISESPGLAGELFF
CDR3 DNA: TGTGCCATCAGTGAGTCCCCAGGCCTTGCCGGGGAGCTGTTTTTT

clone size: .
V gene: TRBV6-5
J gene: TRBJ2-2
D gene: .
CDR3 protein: CASRHPRGGELFF
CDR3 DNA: TGTGCCAGCAGACACCCCCGGGGCGGGGAGCTGTTTTTT

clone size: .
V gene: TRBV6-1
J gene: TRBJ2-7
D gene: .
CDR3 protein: CASSAAGTTSPYEQYF
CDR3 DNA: TGTGCCAGCAGTGCAGCCGGGACAACCAGCCCCTACGAGCAGTACTTC

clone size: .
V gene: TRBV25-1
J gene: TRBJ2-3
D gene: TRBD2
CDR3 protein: CASSENAGGRTDTQYF
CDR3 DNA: TGTGCCAGCAGTGAAAACGCGGGGGGCCGCACAGATACGCAGTATTTT

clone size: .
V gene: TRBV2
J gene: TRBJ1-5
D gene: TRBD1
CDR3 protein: CASSDLDRGRLQPQHF
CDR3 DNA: TGTGCCAGCAGTGATCTCGACAGGGGGCGACTTCAGCCCCAGCATTTT

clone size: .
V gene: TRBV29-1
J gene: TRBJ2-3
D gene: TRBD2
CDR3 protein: CSALLTLAGPADTQYF
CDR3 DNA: TGCAGCGCCTTACTTACACTAGCGGGGCCCGCAGATACGCAGTATTTT

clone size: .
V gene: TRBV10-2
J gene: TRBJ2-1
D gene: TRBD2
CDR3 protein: CASSALLAGGVNEQFF
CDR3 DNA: TGCGCCAGCAGTGCTCTACTAGCGGGAGGTGTAAATGAGCAGTTCTTC

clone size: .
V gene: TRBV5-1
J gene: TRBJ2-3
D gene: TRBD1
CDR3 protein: CASSSLGQGNTDTQYF
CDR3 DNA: TGCGCCAGCAGCTCCCTAGGACAGGGTAACACAGATACGCAGTATTTT

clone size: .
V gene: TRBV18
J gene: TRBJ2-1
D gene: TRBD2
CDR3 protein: CASSPRPTSGSYNEQFF
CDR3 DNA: TGTGCCAGCTCACCACGACCTACTAGCGGATCCTACAATGAGCAGTTCTTC

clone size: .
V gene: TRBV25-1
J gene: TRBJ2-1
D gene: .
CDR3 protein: CASSDPLVNEQFF
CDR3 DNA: TGTGCCAGCAGTGATCCACTAGTGAATGAGCAGTTCTTC

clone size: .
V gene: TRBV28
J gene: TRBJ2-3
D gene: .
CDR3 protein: CASSSGGTNTQYF
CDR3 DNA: TGTGCCAGCAGTTCCGGGGGAACCAATACGCAGTATTTT

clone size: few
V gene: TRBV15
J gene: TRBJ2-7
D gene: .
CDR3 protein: CATSPLKLSSYEQYF
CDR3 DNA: TGTGCCACCAGCCCCCTCAAGTTGAGCTCCTACGAGCAGTACTTC

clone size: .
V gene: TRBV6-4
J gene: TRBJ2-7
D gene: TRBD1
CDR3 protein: CASSATGTGKEQYF
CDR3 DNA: TGTGCCAGCAGTGCCACCGGGACAGGGAAAGAGCAGTACTTC

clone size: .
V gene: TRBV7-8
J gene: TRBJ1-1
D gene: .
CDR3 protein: CASSFHFAEAFF
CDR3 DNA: TGTGCCAGCAGCTTTCACTTCGCAGAAGCTTTCTTT